This T cell receptor beta chain was found in a study of T cells of healthy individuals. TCRdb independently ran MiXCR on the 5' RACE reads; one entry per CDR3 protein. The top ten hold approximately 4.8% of the sample, which has more than 60,000 distinct CDR3 sequences, roughly 16% seen once. There are 14 residues in the CDR3. Trimming cost V 5 bases and J 3 bases; bases outside gene matches: 7. The germline V gene has CDR1 SGHTA and CDR2 FQGNSA. Points on this clonotype: Just one base apart from a much larger clone, this may be a read error.

This clonotype was obtained from a human donor in good health. This chain uses TRBV7-2 with TRBJ2-7; 7 positions match TRBD2. CDR3: CASSHMTSFYEQYF. The CDR3 nucleotides are TGTGCCAGCAGCCACATGACTAGCTTCTACGAGCAGTACTTC.